The 2 T cell receptor beta chains presented below share a single source sample, sequenced in a study of shared clonotypes between healthy human individuals. TCRdb's table, derived via immunoSEQ multiplex PCR, lists solely in-frame clones and lacks some. This table holds 2 million to 3 million clones, 93% found once. The sequenced sample consisted of naive CD4+ T cells from PBMCs. The subset here: CD45RA+ positively selected. These receptors came from a man aged 18 to 35 in good health. Some clones in this sample may be carry-over from other donors' samples.

The chain links TRBV2 to TRBJ2-1, with 14 bases fitting TRBD2. The CDR3 is made up of 15 amino acids. Per the germline V gene, CDR1 is SNHLY and CDR2 is FYNNEI. V was clipped by 0 bases and J by 8 bases; unmatched bases: 0. In DNA, the CDR3 is TGTGCCAGCAGTGAAGCGGGACTAGCGGGGGATGAGCAGTTCTTC. Translated, it gives CASSEAGLAGDEQFF.

The rearrangement joins TRBV7-3 to TRBJ2-2; 15 bases align to TRBD2. CDR1 and CDR2 from the germline V gene are SGHTA and FQGTGA. This CDR3 region has 16 residues. Trimming took 5 bases from V and 3 from J; bases not matched to a gene: 1. The CDR3 is CASSRTSGRDTGELFF. The CDR3 DNA follows: TGTGCCAGCAGCCGGACTAGCGGGAGGGACACCGGGGAGCTGTTTTTT.